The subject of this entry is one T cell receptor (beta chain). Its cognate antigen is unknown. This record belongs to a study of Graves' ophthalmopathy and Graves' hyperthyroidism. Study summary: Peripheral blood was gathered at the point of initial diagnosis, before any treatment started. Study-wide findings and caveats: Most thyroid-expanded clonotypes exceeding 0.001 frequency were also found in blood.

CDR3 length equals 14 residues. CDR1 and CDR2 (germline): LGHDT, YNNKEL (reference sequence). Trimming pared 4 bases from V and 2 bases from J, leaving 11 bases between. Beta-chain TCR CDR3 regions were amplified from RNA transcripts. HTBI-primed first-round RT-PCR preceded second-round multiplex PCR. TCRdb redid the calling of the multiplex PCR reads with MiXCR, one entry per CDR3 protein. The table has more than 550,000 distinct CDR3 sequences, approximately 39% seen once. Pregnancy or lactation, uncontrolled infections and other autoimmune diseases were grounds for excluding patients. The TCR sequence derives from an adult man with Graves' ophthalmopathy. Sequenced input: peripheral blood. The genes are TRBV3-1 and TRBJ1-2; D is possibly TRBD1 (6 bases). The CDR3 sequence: CASSRTGQNYGYTF. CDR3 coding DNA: TGTGCCAGCAGCCGAACTGGACAGAACTATGGCTACACCTTC.